This T cell receptor (beta chain) emerged from a study of patients and donors after allogeneic stem cell transplantation. TCRdb reanalysed the RT-PCR reads using MiXCR and keeps one entry per CDR3 protein. This repertoire shows approximately 430,000 distinct CDR3 sequences, 16% found once; its top ten account for 7.2%. After removal of 0 bases from V and 4 bases from J, the junction contained 2 bases not matched to a gene. The CDR3 is 14 residues long. Germline CDR1 and CDR2: MNHEY and SVGAGI. The J gene is TRBJ1-1, the V gene TRBV6-5; 7 nucleotides align to TRBD1. The TCR originated in a human donor who was either an allogeneic HSCT recipient or a stem cell or donor lymphocyte infusion donor (not recorded which). It is not recorded whose cells these are; they may come from a transplant donor. Input material: blood, either unsorted or a sorted T cell fraction (not recorded which). In DNA form, the CDR3 reads TGTGCCAGCAGTTACTCTGACAGGGTCACTGAAGCTTTCTTT. It encodes CASSYSDRVTEAFF.